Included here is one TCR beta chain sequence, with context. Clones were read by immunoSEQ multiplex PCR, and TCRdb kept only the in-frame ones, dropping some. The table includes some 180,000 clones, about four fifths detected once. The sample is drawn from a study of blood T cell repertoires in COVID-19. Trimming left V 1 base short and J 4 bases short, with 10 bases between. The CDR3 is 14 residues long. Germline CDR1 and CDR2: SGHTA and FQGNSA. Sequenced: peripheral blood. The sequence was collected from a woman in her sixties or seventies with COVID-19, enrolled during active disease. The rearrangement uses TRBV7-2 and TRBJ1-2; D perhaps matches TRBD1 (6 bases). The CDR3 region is CASSLGGGVYGYTF. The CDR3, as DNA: TGTGCCAGCAGCTTAGGGGGGGGCGTCTATGGCTACACCTTC.